This T cell receptor (beta chain) stems from a study of OX40 agonist ivuxolimab in advanced cancers. Trimming took 7 bases from V and 0 from J; bases not matched to a gene: 5. Per the germline V gene, CDR1 is MNHNS and CDR2 is SASEGT. This CDR3 is built from 15 residues. Data came from immunoSEQ multiplex PCR; TCRdb stores just in-frame clones and leaves some out. The sample has about 82,000 clones, roughly 92% seen once. The sequencing used CD4+ or CD8+ T cells sorted from blood, collected in a trial of the OX40 agonist ivuxolimab. The chain recombines TRBV6-1 with TRBJ2-2, with 7 bases fitting TRBD1. The clonotype originates from an adult with an advanced solid tumor such as melanoma, head and neck, liver or kidney cancer. CDR3 bases: TGTGCCAGCACCCGGGACAGCCCGAACACCGGGGAGCTGTTTTTT. As protein: CASTRDSPNTGELFF.